The clone carrying this T cell receptor beta chain was seen ten or more times. Its target is unknown. RNA transcripts were the template for amplifying TCR beta CDR3 regions. The HTBI set primed first-round TCR CDR3 RT-PCR. MiXCR, run by TCRdb on the multiplex PCR reads, gives a single entry per CDR3 protein. The table lists about 580,000 distinct CDR3 sequences, around 14% of them singletons, with around 5.4% in the top ten. The data belong to a study of T cells in Graves' hyperthyroidism and ophthalmopathy. Study observations and caveats: By a 13 V-J model, ophthalmopathy was set apart from stable hyperthyroidism.

CDR1 is GTSNPN, CDR2 SVGIG, per germline (reference sequence). Trimming shortened V by 3 bases and J by 3 bases, and 9 bases separated the two germline ends. CDR3 length: 13 residues. The receptor's source is a woman in her thirties with Graves' hyperthyroidism that later progressed to Graves' ophthalmopathy. Sequenced material: blood. This chain links TRBV30 with TRBJ1-5; D is ambiguous. CDR3 amino acids: CAWSRGDNQPQHF. CDR3 in DNA: TGTGCCTGGAGCCGGGGAGACAATCAGCCCCAGCATTTT.